This is a list of T cell receptor beta chains from one sample in a study of neurological immune-mediated disorders. TCRdb passed the 5' RACE reads through MiXCR, listing each CDR3 protein once. The data contain some 86,000 distinct CDR3 sequences, 2.6% of them singletons. The specimen was PBMCs. The receptors shown here come from a woman aged 25 to 39 with multiple sclerosis. CDR3s include the opening cysteine and the closing phenylalanine or tryptophan. The D gene is left open where the match is weak. A clone size is listed for some rows: how often the clone was seen (once, few, many), or a class if it is expanded.

d_call | cdr3_length | j_call | clone_size | v_call | cdr3_nt | cdr3_aa
TRBD2 | 14 | TRBJ2-7 | many | TRBV29-1 | TGCAGCGTTGAGGGACTAGCGGGAGCCTACGAGCAGTACTTC | CSVEGLAGAYEQYF
NA | 12 | TRBJ1-5 | many | TRBV27 | TGTGCCAGCAGGTCCATGGGTCAGCCCCAGCATTTT | CASRSMGQPQHF
TRBD1 | 14 | TRBJ1-3 | many | TRBV5-1 | TGCGCCAGCAGCCAAGGGACAGAAGGAAACACCATATATTTT | CASSQGTEGNTIYF
TRBD1 | 14 | TRBJ2-2 | many | TRBV29-1 | TGCAGCGTTCAGGGACAGGGGGCTTTCGGGGAGCTGTTTTTT | CSVQGQGAFGELFF
TRBD2 | 14 | TRBJ2-7 | many | TRBV20-1 | TGCAGTGCAGTAAAGCGGGGGGTAGGTAACGAGCAGTACTTC | CSAVKRGVGNEQYF
TRBD1 | 15 | TRBJ2-5 | NA | TRBV12-3/TRBV12-4 | TGTGCCAGCAGTGCTTACAGGGGGCCCCAAGAGACCCAGTACTTC | CASSAYRGPQETQYF
NA | 13 | TRBJ2-7 | many | TRBV25-1 | TGTGCCAGCTCCCGGGACCCCCCCTACGAGCAGTACTTC | CASSRDPPYEQYF
NA | 16 | TRBJ2-1 | many | TRBV3-1 | TGTGCCAGCAGCCAAGATGAACGGATCTCCTACAATGAGCAGTTCTTC | CASSQDERISYNEQFF
NA | 14 | TRBJ1-5 | many | TRBV3-1 | TGTGCCAGCAGCCAAGGGTCATCCTACGGGCCCCAGCATTTT | CASSQGSSYGPQHF
TRBD2 | 14 | TRBJ2-3 | many | TRBV2 | TGTGCCAGTGGGCTAGCGGTACCCACAGATACGCAGTATTTT | CASGLAVPTDTQYF
NA | 15 | TRBJ1-1 | many | TRBV5-6 | TGTGCCAGCAGCGACCCACAACAAGGGAACACTGAAGCTTTCTTT | CASSDPQQGNTEAFF
NA | 15 | TRBJ2-3 | many | TRBV3-1 | TGTGCCAGCAGCCAACAGGCCCTAGGCACAGATACGCAGTATTTT | CASSQQALGTDTQYF
TRBD1 | 15 | TRBJ1-5 | many | TRBV3-1 | TGTGCCAGCAGCCCACGGACAGGGGCTGGTCAGCCCCAGCATTTT | CASSPRTGAGQPQHF
TRBD2 | 13 | TRBJ2-7 | many | TRBV20-1 | TGCAGTGCTAGCGGGACTAGCGGCTACGAGCAGTACTTC | CSASGTSGYEQYF
NA | 14 | TRBJ1-1 | many | TRBV5-1 | TGCGCCAGCAGCTTTGACAGGCTGAACACTGAAGCTTTCTTT | CASSFDRLNTEAFF
TRBD2 | 15 | TRBJ2-3 | many | TRBV5-4 | TGTGCCAGCAGCACCGATCGGGGGGGAACAGATACGCAGTATTTT | CASSTDRGGTDTQYF
TRBD1 | 13 | TRBJ2-7 | many | TRBV5-1 | TGCGCCAGCAGCTTGCCGGGACAGGGAGAGCAGTACTTC | CASSLPGQGEQYF
NA | 13 | TRBJ1-5 | many | TRBV28 | TGTGCCAGCAGGGGTGCGAGCAATCAGCCCCAGCATTTT | CASRGASNQPQHF
NA | 15 | TRBJ2-1 | many | TRBV24-1 | TGTGCCACCAGTGATTTCATGGACGCCAACAATGAGCAGTTCTTC | CATSDFMDANNEQFF
TRBD2 | 17 | TRBJ2-2 | many | TRBV11-1 | TGTGCCAGCAGCTTAAATTGGAATAGCGGGAGTACCGGGGAGCTGTTTTTT | CASSLNWNSGSTGELFF
NA | 16 | TRBJ1-3 | many | TRBV7-8 | TGTGCCAGCAGCGCCTTGGGACAACGCTCTGGAAACACCATATATTTT | CASSALGQRSGNTIYF
TRBD2 | 15 | TRBJ2-1 | many | TRBV6-4 | TGTGCCAGCAGTGACTCAACTAGCGGTCACAATGAGCAGTTCTTC | CASSDSTSGHNEQFF
NA | 15 | TRBJ2-1 | many | TRBV11-2 | TGTGCCAGCAGCCACGGGACTCTATCCGCCAATGAGCAGTTCTTC | CASSHGTLSANEQFF
NA | 17 | TRBJ2-2 | many | TRBV10-3 | TGTGCCATCAGTGAGTCGATCTACGGGGGCGGCACCGGGGAGCTGTTTTTT | CAISESIYGGGTGELFF
NA | 14 | TRBJ1-5 | many | TRBV2 | TGTGCCAGCGAGGAGCCGTATAGCAATCAGCCCCAGCATTTT | CASEEPYSNQPQHF
TRBD2 | 16 | TRBJ2-7 | many | TRBV20-1 | TGCAGTGCTAGAGATATCGGGAGGGCCGTCTCCTACGAGCAGTACTTC | CSARDIGRAVSYEQYF
NA | 15 | TRBJ2-7 | many | TRBV4-2 | TGTGCCAGCAGCCAAGATTCGGGCGGAACCTACGAGCAGTACTTC | CASSQDSGGTYEQYF
TRBD1 | 18 | TRBJ1-3 | many | TRBV9 | TGTGCCAGCAGCGTAGGCCAGACAGGGAGGAGGGCTGGAAACACCATATATTTT | CASSVGQTGRRAGNTIYF
TRBD1 | 14 | TRBJ1-1 | many | TRBV3-1 | TGTGCCAGCAGCCATGAGGGGGCGTCCACTGAAGCTTTCTTT | CASSHEGASTEAFF
TRBD1 | 14 | TRBJ1-1 | many | TRBV5-1 | TGCGCCAGCAGGGACCGACAGGGATTCACTGAAGCTTTCTTT | CASRDRQGFTEAFF
TRBD1 | 17 | TRBJ2-7 | many | TRBV7-8 | TGTGCCAGCTTGGGCCGGATCGTGGGGACAGGGGACTACGAGCAGTACTTC | CASLGRIVGTGDYEQYF
NA | 17 | TRBJ1-2 | many | TRBV4-2 | TGTGCCAGCAGCCAAGATACAACAACCTCAGGGCCTTATGGCTACACCTTC | CASSQDTTTSGPYGYTF
NA | 11 | TRBJ2-5 | many | TRBV20-1 | TGCAGTGCTGATACACTGGGGACCCAGTACTTC | CSADTLGTQYF
NA | 15 | TRBJ2-1 | many | TRBV6-5 | TGTGCCAGCAGACCCCGGACGGGATCCTACAATGAGCAGTTCTTC | CASRPRTGSYNEQFF
TRBD2 | 16 | TRBJ2-3 | many | TRBV5-1 | TGCGCCAGCAGCCCGTGGACTAGCGGGAGTCCAGATACGCAGTATTTT | CASSPWTSGSPDTQYF
NA | 14 | TRBJ2-1 | many | TRBV29-1 | TGCAGCGTTGAATTGGTTAACTCCTACAATGAGCAGTTCTTC | CSVELVNSYNEQFF
TRBD2 | 16 | TRBJ2-1 | many | TRBV5-1 | TGCGCCAGCAGCTTTCTAGCGGGAGGGCGGTCGGATGAGCAGTTCTTC | CASSFLAGGRSDEQFF
TRBD2 | 14 | TRBJ2-1 | many | TRBV29-1 | TGCAGCGTGACTAGCGGGAGGACCTACAATGAGCAGTTCTTC | CSVTSGRTYNEQFF